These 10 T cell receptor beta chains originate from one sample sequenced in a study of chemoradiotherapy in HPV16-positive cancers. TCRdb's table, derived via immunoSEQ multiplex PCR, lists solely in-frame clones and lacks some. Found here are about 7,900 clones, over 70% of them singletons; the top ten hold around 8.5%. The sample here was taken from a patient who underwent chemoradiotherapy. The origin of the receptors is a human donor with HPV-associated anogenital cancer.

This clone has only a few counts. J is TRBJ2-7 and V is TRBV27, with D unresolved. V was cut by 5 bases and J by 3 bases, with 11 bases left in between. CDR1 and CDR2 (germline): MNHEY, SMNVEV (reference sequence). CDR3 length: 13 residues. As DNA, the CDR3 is TGTGCCAGCAGTCCGAGTGATTTCTACGAGCAGTACTTC. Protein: CASSPSDFYEQYF.

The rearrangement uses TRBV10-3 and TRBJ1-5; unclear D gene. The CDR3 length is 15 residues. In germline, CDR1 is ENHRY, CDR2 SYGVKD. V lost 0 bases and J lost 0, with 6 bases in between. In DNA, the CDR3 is TGTGCCATCAGTGAGTCAGGAGTTAGCAATCAGCCCCAGCATTTT. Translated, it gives CAISESGVSNQPQHF.

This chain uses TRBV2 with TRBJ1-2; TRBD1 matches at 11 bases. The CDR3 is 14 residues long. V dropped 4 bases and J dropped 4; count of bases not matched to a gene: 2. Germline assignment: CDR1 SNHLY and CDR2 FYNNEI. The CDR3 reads CASSVGTGGYGYTF. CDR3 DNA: TGTGCCAGCAGTGTGGGGACAGGGGGCTATGGCTACACCTTC.

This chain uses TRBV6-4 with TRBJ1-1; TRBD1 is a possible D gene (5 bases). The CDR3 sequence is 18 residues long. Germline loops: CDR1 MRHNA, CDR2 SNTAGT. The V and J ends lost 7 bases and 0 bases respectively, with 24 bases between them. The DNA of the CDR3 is TGTGCCAGCAAACTTGAATACAGGCCCAAGAAAATGAACACTGAAGCTTTCTTT. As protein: CASKLEYRPKKMNTEAFF.

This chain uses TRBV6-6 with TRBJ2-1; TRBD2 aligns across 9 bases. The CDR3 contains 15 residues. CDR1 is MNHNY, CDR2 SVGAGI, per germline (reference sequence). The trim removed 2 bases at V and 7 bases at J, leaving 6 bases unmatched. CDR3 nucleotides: TGTGCCAGCAGTTACGGAGCGGGAGGCCCGAATGAGCAGTTCTTC. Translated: CASSYGAGGPNEQFF.

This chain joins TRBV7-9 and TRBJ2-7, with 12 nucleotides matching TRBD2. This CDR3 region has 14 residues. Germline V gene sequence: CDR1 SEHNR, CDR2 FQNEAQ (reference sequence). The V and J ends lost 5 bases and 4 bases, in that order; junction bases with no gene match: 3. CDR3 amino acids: CASSPGTSGYEQYF. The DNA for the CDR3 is TGTGCCAGCAGCCCTGGGACTAGCGGGTACGAGCAGTACTTC.

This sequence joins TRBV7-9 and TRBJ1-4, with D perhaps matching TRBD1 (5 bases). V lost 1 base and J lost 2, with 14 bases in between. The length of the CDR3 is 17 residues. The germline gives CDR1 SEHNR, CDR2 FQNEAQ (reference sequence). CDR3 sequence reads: CASSLGPAGSTNEKLFF. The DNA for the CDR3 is TGTGCCAGCAGCTTAGGACCCGCAGGGTCGACTAATGAAAAACTGTTTTTT.

The CDR3 bases are TGTGCCAGCAGCTTTTATCGGGGCCCATACGAGCAGTACTTC. It encodes CASSFYRGPYEQYF. This chain connects TRBV7-2 to TRBJ2-7; D possibly uses TRBD1 or TRBD2 (5 bases each). This CDR3 is built from 14 residues. CDR1 and CDR2 (germline): SGHTA, FQGNSA. The V gene lost 3 bases and the J gene lost 4 bases, with 13 bases spanning the gap.

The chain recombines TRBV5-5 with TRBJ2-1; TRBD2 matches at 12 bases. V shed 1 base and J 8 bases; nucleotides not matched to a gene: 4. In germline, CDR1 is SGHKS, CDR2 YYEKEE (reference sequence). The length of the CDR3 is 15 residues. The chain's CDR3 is CASSLRLAGVDEQFF. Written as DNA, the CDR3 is TGTGCCAGCAGCTTGAGACTAGCGGGAGTGGATGAGCAGTTCTTC.

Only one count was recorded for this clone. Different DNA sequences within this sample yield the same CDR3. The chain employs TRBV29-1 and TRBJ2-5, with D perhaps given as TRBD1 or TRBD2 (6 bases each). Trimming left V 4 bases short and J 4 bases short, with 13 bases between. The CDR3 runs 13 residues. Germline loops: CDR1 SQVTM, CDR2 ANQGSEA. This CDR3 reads CSVGPGAGETQYF. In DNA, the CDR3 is TGCAGCGTTGGACCGGGGGCAGGAGAGACCCAGTACTTC. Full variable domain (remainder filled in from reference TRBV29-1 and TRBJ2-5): SAVISQKPSRDICQRGTSLTIQCQVDSQVTMMFWYRQQPGQSLTLIATANQGSEATYESGFVIDKFPISRPNLTFSTLTVSNMSPEDSSIYLCSVGPGAGETQYFGPGTRLLVL.